This T cell receptor (beta chain) is drawn from a study of cytomegalovirus exposure and HLA in healthy donors. CDR1 MNHEY and CDR2 SVGAGI come from the germline V gene. V lost 4 bases to trimming and J lost 2 bases; unmatched junction nucleotides: 5. The CDR3 spans 14 residues. A multiplex PCR was run with 60 Vbeta primers and 13 Jbeta primers. Generated by immunoSEQ multiplex PCR, the TCRdb table keeps only in-frame clones and is missing some. The table includes tens of thousands of clones, about 74% detected once. Input material: PBMCs. This receptor was identified in a woman between 25 and 40 years old in good health and CMV-seropositive. The chain combines TRBV6-5 with TRBJ2-7; 7 bases line up with TRBD2. The CDR3 DNA sequence: TGTGCCAGCAGTTCTAGCGGCCCTACCTACGAGCAGTACTTC. Its protein product is CASSSSGPTYEQYF.